The present T cell receptor beta chain was sequenced within a study of shared clonotypes between healthy human individuals. Across the study: A couple of female and a few male donors aged 18 to 49 were enrolled. The study, taken as a whole, reports: Generally, naive subsets came out with larger estimated richness than memory subsets.

The V end was cut by 1 base, the J end by 2 bases, with 13 bases between. The germline gives CDR1 SGHRS, CDR2 YFSETQ. CDR3 length: 15 amino acids. With respect to this clone: Its antigen is undetermined.

The protocol was immunoSEQ multiplex PCR, while the TCRdb copy is restricted to in-frame clones and leaves out a portion. The table shows 1,400,000 or so clones, with approximately 98.5% occurring only once. The source is a man aged 25-40 years in good health. The material sequenced was naive CD4+ T cells sorted from blood. The subset denotes: CD45RA+ positively selected. The chain has TRBV5-1 and TRBJ2-7; the D call may be TRBD1 or TRBD2 (5 bases each). This CDR3 reads CASSLISGTAYEQYF. CDR3 DNA sequence: TGCGCCAGCAGCTTGATATCCGGGACGGCCTACGAGCAGTACTTC.